This TCR beta chain was found in a study of T-cell reconstitution after alpha-beta-depleted transplantation in children. Molecular barcoding with unique molecular identifiers was used for the TCRbeta library. TCRdb analysed the PCR reads with MiXCR anew, one entry per CDR3 protein. The sample has 300,000 to 400,000 distinct CDR3 sequences; 15% to 20% are singletons. Many counts were recorded for this clonotype. Its specificity is not known. Overall study results and limits: A year post-transplant, T-cell counts and diversity derived mostly from newly produced T cells. Reportedly, alpha-beta T cells present about two months post-transplant originated from several hundred expanded clones of graft origin. Elevated TCRbeta diversity at day 60 was traced, in some patients, to surviving recipient T cells and thymic progenitors.

The germline V gene encodes CDR1 MGHRA and CDR2 YSYEKL. The germline V and J ends were trimmed by 4 bases and 2 bases, with 15 bases remaining between them. CDR3 length: 16 residues. The V call is TRBV4-1, the J call TRBJ2-1; D is possibly TRBD2 (6 bases). Here the sequenced sample was PBMCs, mostly from graft donor cells, taken 360 days after TCRalphabeta/CD19-depleted stem cell transplant. The clonotype comes from a male patient aged 2-9 years who had a stem cell transplant for acute lymphoblastic leukemia, so the T cells may come from the graft donor. The CDR3 DNA sequence: TGCGCCAGCAGCCTACTGGGACTCGCGGCCTACAATGAGCAGTTCTTC. Translation: CASSLLGLAAYNEQFF.